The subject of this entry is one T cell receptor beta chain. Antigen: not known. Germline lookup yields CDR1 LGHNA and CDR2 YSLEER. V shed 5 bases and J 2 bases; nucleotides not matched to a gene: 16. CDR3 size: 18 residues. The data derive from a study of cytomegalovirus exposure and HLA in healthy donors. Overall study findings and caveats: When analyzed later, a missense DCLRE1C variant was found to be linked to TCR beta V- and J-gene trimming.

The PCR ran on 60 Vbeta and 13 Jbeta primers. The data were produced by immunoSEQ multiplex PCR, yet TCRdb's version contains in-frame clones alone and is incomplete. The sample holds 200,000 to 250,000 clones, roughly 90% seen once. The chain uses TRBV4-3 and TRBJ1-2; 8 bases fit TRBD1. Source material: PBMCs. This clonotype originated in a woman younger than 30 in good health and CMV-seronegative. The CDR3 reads CASSSEPGRGPLNYGYTF. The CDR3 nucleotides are TGCGCCAGCAGCTCAGAGCCGGGCAGGGGGCCCCTAAACTATGGCTACACCTTC.